This T cell receptor beta chain was recorded in a study of T cell repertoires in cytomegalovirus infection. Study summary: Shared public TCR beta signatures pointed to both CMV infection and a matching HLA type. Findings of the study overall: Carriers of CMV plus the relevant HLA were identified by cumulative public TCR beta family frequency. The ex vivo response showed dominance by HLA-C-restricted CMV-specific TCR beta clonotypes.

MiXCR, run by TCRdb on the reads, gives a single entry per CDR3 protein. The sample consists of 290,000 or so distinct CDR3 sequences, around 25% of them appearing once. This clonotype has a count of ten or more. Its antigen remains unknown. The sequence was obtained from a human donor in good health (CMV status not recorded). Some clones in this sample may be carry-over from other donors' samples. The sample consisted of PBMCs.

In DNA, the CDR3 is TGTGCCAGCAGCTTAGGCGGGGACAGGGATTACGAGCAGTACTTC. Translating gives CASSLGGDRDYEQYF. The genes are TRBV7-2 and TRBJ2-7; 9 bases are a match to TRBD1. Germline V CDR1 and CDR2: SGHTA, FQGNSA. Unmatched junction bases numbered 5, after V lost 1 base and J lost 4 bases. The CDR3 sequence is 15 residues long.